The T cell receptor (beta chain) described here comes from a study of shared clonotypes between healthy human individuals. Whole-study context: Each donor's CD8 memory used one plate, CD8 naive two, each CD4 subset three.

Germline assignment: CDR1 WSHSY and CDR2 SAAADI. V dropped 5 bases and J dropped 2; count of bases not matched to a gene: 12. The CDR3 loop spans 18 amino acids. Naive CD8 cells were CD45RO-negative, positively selected for CCR7, excluding terminally differentiated effector memory CD45RA+ cells. The donors were adults (healthy and HIV-negative) with no recent acute infections or vaccinations. As regards this clone: Its antigen is not known.

Overall study results and limits: Against clonotypes common to all four donors, non-shared ones had lower generation probabilities.

Some clones are missing from TCRdb's copy, which holds only in-frame ones; the method was immunoSEQ multiplex PCR. The sample has around 2,000,000 clones; about 95% are singletons. This sequence originates from a man aged 18 to 30 in good health. The chain recombines TRBV10-2 with TRBJ2-3, with TRBD2 matching 11 bases. Sequences were obtained from naive CD8+ T cells sorted from blood. The CDR3 DNA reads as TGCGCCAGCAGTTTGGGACTAGCGGAGGGGGCGTACACAGATACGCAGTATTTT. Its translation is CASSLGLAEGAYTDTQYF.